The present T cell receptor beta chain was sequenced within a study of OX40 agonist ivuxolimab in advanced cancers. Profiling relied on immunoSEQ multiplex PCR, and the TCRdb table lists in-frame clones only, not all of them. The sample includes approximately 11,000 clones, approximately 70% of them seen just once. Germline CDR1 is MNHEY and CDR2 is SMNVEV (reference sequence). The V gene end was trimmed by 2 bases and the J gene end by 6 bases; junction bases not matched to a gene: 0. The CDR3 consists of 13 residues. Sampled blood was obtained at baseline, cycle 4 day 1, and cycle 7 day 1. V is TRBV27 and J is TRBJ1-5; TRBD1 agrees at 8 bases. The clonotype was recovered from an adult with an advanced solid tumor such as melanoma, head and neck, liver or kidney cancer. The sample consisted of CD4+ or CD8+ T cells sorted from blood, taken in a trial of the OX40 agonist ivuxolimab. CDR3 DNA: TGTGCCAGCAGTTTAGGACAGGGTCAGCCCCAGCATTTT. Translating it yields CASSLGQGQPQHF.